The 2 T cell receptor beta chains given below trace back to one sample, sequenced in a study of cytomegalovirus exposure and HLA in healthy donors. The PCR made use of 60 Vbeta and 13 Jbeta primers. This table comes from immunoSEQ multiplex PCR, and its TCRdb copy is limited to in-frame clones, with some not included. The data show around 280,000 clones, about 90% seen once. Source material: PBMCs. The receptors shown here come from a woman under 30 in good health and CMV-seronegative.

The chain links TRBV5-6 to TRBJ1-2; 9 bases are shared with TRBD1. The V gene's germline CDR1 is SGHDT and CDR2 YYEEEE. This CDR3 has 15 amino acids. V lost 1 base to trimming and J lost 3 bases; unmatched junction nucleotides: 4. CDR3 coding DNA: TGTGCCAGCAGCTTGAGGGACAGGGATTACTATGGCTACACCTTC. Amino acid sequence: CASSLRDRDYYGYTF.

The rearrangement links TRBV27 to TRBJ2-7; D perhaps matches TRBD1 (5 bases). Germline CDR1 is MNHEY and CDR2 is SMNVEV (reference sequence). V was trimmed by 6 bases and J by 2 bases, leaving 14 bases between them. CDR3 length: 14 residues. The CDR3 loop reads CASSLGVGAYEQYF. DNA of the CDR3: TGTGCCAGCAGCCTAGGGGTTGGAGCCTACGAGCAGTACTTC.